Below are 3 T cell receptor beta chains sequenced from a single sample in a study of vaccination effects on CD4 cells after COVID-19. Their antigen targets remain unknown. ViraFEST expansion of antigen-specific CD4+ T cells with viral peptide pools preceded sequencing. Isolating CD4+ T cells followed approximately 9 days of culture. Vaccine recipients had no previous SARS-CoV-2 infection; their nucleocapsid antibodies were negative. The method was immunoSEQ multiplex PCR; TCRdb's version includes in-frame clones alone and lacks a portion of them. Among tens of thousands of clones listed, 70% to 80% were seen once. The specimen was CD4+ T cells from PBMCs cultured with HCoV-NL63 spike peptides, collected before COVID-19 vaccination. These receptor sequences come from a human donor who received a COVID-19 vaccine.

The chain recombines TRBV18 with TRBJ1-5, with D tentatively TRBD1 (6 bases). The germline V gene has CDR1 KGHSH and CDR2 LQKENI. The CDR3 contains 17 residues. V was shortened by 3 bases and J by 4 bases, with 19 bases between the two germline ends. This CDR3 is CASSPSGDTLKNQPQHF. For the CDR3, the DNA is TGTGCCAGCTCACCCTCGGGGGACACCCTTAAAAATCAGCCCCAGCATTTT.

The gene calls are TRBV5-1 and TRBJ2-1; TRBD2 matches at 12 bases. With V trimmed by 1 base and J by 9 bases, 5 bases remained unmatched. The germline CDR1 and CDR2 sequences are SGHRS and YFSETQ. The CDR3 spans 15 residues. The CDR3 region has the DNA TGCGCCAGCAGCTTGCTAGCGGGGGGGATTCGTGAGCAGTTCTTC. Translated, it gives CASSLLAGGIREQFF. Full variable domain (outside the CDR3, taken from reference TRBV5-1 and TRBJ2-1): KAGVTQTPRYLIKTRGQQVTLSCSPISGHRSVSWYQQTPGQGLQFLFEYFSETQRNKGNFPGRFSGRQFSNSRSEMNVSTLELGDSALYLCASSLLAGGIREQFFGPGTRLTVL.

The rearrangement uses TRBV5-1 and TRBJ2-5; D possibly corresponds to TRBD1 (6 bases). V shed 8 bases and J shed 2 bases, with 10 bases lying between them. The CDR3 length is 12 residues. Germline CDR1 reads SGHRS; CDR2 reads YFSETQ. CDR3 sequence reads: CASSRGQETQYF. The CDR3 DNA reads TGCGCCAGTTCCAGGGGACAAGAGACCCAGTACTTC.